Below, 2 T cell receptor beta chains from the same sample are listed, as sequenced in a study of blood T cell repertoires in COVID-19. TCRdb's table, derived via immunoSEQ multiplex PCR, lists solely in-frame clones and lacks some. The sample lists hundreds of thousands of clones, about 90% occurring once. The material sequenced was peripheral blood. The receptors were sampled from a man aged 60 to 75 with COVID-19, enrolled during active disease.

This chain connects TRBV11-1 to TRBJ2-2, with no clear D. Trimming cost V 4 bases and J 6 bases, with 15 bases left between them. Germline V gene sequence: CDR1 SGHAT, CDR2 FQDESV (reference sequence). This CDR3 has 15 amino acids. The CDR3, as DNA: TGTGCCAGCAGCTCTATCGGTAGCCTCCCCGGGGAGCTGTTTTTT. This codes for CASSSIGSLPGELFF.

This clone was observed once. The CDR3 loop is CASSVTSGGGEQYF. CDR3 DNA: TGCGCCAGCAGTGTAACTAGCGGGGGCGGCGAGCAGTACTTC. This chain links TRBV10-1 with TRBJ2-7, with 11 bases fitting TRBD2. Germline lookup yields CDR1 WNHNN and CDR2 SYGVQD (reference sequence). J lost 6 bases, V lost 4 bases, and 5 bases had no gene match. This CDR3 is 14 amino acids long.